Listed below are T cell receptor beta chains from one sample, sequenced in a study of blood T cells in healthy people across ages. MiXCR was run by TCRdb on the 5' RACE reads, yielding one entry per CDR3 protein. The sample includes approximately 730,000 distinct CDR3 sequences, 35% to 45% of them seen just once. Sequencing was performed on blood. The receptors shown here come from a woman aged 55 to 70 in good health. CDR3s include the opening cysteine and the closing phenylalanine or tryptophan.

J	V	CDR3
TRBJ1-5	TRBV6-6	CASSYDWDNQPQHF
TRBJ2-5	TRBV9	CASSPRSQWETQYF
TRBJ2-1	TRBV5-1	CASSPLRRVENEQFF
TRBJ1-1	TRBV29-1	CSVERGRDNTEAFF
TRBJ2-1	TRBV20-1	CSAGTRGATYNEQFF
TRBJ2-7	TRBV5-1	CASSLGSGQGVYEQYF
TRBJ2-3	TRBV18	CVSSPRGAGGSDTQYF
TRBJ2-5	TRBV6-6	CASSYGGGAKVDEQYF
TRBJ2-1	TRBV29-1	CSVAPSGRGNEQFF
TRBJ1-2	TRBV7-3	CASSGGAGGHGYTF
TRBJ2-3	TRBV9	CASSLRTRPDTQYF
TRBJ2-3	TRBV5-1	CASSWETSGGTDTQYF
TRBJ1-2	TRBV12-3/TRBV12-4	CASSLNVFYGYTF
TRBJ1-3	TRBV10-3	CAIVDSSGNTIYF
TRBJ2-7	TRBV12-3/TRBV12-4	CASNIGTGGRYEQYF
TRBJ1-2	TRBV6-1	CASRNGETGVRGYTF
TRBJ2-7	TRBV5-1	CAGSLYFEGEGEQYF
TRBJ2-3	TRBV20-1	CSALLGRGRLDTQYF
TRBJ2-3	TRBV29-1	CSVALGNTQYF
TRBJ2-7	TRBV20-1	CSASGLAGISYEQYF
TRBJ2-1	TRBV28	CASSSFLTGGVYEQFF
TRBJ1-2	TRBV29-1	CSVPITNYGYTF
TRBJ2-5	TRBV7-2	CASSLGLAPGGETQYF
NA	TRBV7-9	CVSSRTGTGTYEQYF
TRBJ1-6	TRBV5-1	CASSLDRVSPLHF
TRBJ2-6	TRBV15	CATSRLGISGANVLTF
NA	TRBV4-1	CASSQTRLAGGLRETQYF
TRBJ1-5	TRBV19	CASSIWDSNQPQHF
TRBJ2-7	TRBV6-2/TRBV6-3	CASSYSSGSNEQYF
TRBJ2-4	TRBV20-1	CSASPGLGKNIQYF
TRBJ2-7	TRBV20-1	CSATFYEQYF
TRBJ2-1	TRBV7-2	CASSVTSGDSYNEQFF
TRBJ2-1	TRBV6-4	CASSDTRQHLYHEQFF
TRBJ2-5	TRBV20-1	CSAGQPDRVETQYF
TRBJ2-1	TRBV14	CASSHLRRISYNEQFF
TRBJ2-7	TRBV20-1	CSARAPGDGGLGEQYF
TRBJ2-3	TRBV6-2/TRBV6-3	CASWSRWEATSTDTQYF
TRBJ1-5	TRBV6-2/TRBV6-3	CASSYSMDRADQPQHF
TRBJ2-4	TRBV7-2	CASSTSGREQYF
TRBJ1-3	TRBV30	CAWSLLGNTIYF
TRBJ2-3	TRBV20-1	CSARDVGATDTQYF
TRBJ1-2	TRBV7-2	CASSSANPYRGYTF
TRBJ2-1	TRBV15	CATSRDRGRDEQFF
TRBJ1-2	TRBV20-1	CSAPLQGSGYGYTF
TRBJ2-1	TRBV15	CATSRDRGGDGQFF
TRBJ2-5	TRBV20-1	CSAEKVGGVQETQYF
TRBJ1-4	TRBV5-4	CASSLGGVSGEKLFF
TRBJ2-5	TRBV24-1	CATSTGVRETQYF
TRBJ2-7	TRBV5-1	CASSLDGNSYEQYF
TRBJ2-3	TRBV13	CASSLRTSGMTDTQYF
TRBJ2-5	TRBV20-1	CSASSGGIGETQYF